One and the same sample provided the 26 T cell receptor beta chains below, sequenced in a study of cytotoxic CD8 clonotypes in ibrutinib-treated CLL. The method was immunoSEQ multiplex PCR; TCRdb's version includes in-frame clones alone and lacks a portion of them. The repertoire includes 130,000 to 150,000 clones, about four fifths of them detected once, and more than 10% sits in the top ten. The source material was PBMCs, sampled after 12 months of ibrutinib treatment. All receptors come from a human donor with chronic lymphocytic leukemia.

The chain combines TRBV27 with TRBJ2-5; D tentatively fits TRBD1 or TRBD2 (5 bases each). Germline V lookup: CDR1 MNHEY, CDR2 SMNVEV (reference sequence). CDR3 size: 14 residues. Trimming stripped 3 bases from V and 1 base from J, with 9 bases between. The CDR3 sequence is CASSFGAVQETQYF. For the CDR3, the DNA is TGTGCCAGCAGTTTCGGGGCCGTCCAAGAGACCCAGTACTTC.

V is TRBV11-3 and J is TRBJ2-1; 8 nucleotides match TRBD2. In germline, CDR1 is SGHNT, CDR2 YENEEA. This CDR3 spans 16 amino acids. The junction had 7 bases not matched to a gene; V was cut back by 5 bases and J by 1 base. As DNA, the CDR3 is TGTGCCAGCAGCCCCTCGGGACTAGGTTCCTACAATGAGCAGTTCTTC. Its translation is CASSPSGLGSYNEQFF.

The rearrangement joins TRBV2 to TRBJ2-7; D gene unclear. The CDR3 is 13 amino acids. Germline CDR1 reads SNHLY; CDR2 reads FYNNEI. The ends were cut back, 4 bases at V and 3 bases at J, with 10 bases in the middle. The CDR3 loop is CASSVWSRYEQYF. In DNA, the CDR3 is TGTGCCAGCAGTGTATGGAGTCGCTACGAGCAGTACTTC.

This rearrangement joins TRBV7-6 to TRBJ2-7; possible D gene TRBD1, 5 bases. With 5 bases removed from V and 6 bases from J, the gap between germline ends came to 17 bases. Per germline, CDR1 SGHVS and CDR2 FNYEAQ. CDR3 length equals 14 residues. The CDR3 nucleotides read TGTGCCAGCAGCGAACCGATTGACAGTTCCGAGCAGTACTTC. Its protein is CASSEPIDSSEQYF.

The chain has TRBV4-3 and TRBJ1-3; D gene ambiguous. The V end was cut by 5 bases, the J end by 8 bases, with 7 bases between. The CDR3 runs 11 residues. Germline CDR1 reads LGHNA; CDR2 reads YSLEER. The CDR3 sequence: CASSTWHTIYF. CDR3 coding DNA: TGCGCCAGCAGCACCTGGCACACCATATATTTT.

This rearrangement joins TRBV10-3 to TRBJ2-7, with D hard to call. CDR3 length equals 13 residues. CDR1 ENHRY and CDR2 SYGVKD come from the germline V gene. V shed 1 base and J shed 3 bases, with 7 bases lying between them. As DNA, the CDR3 is TGTGCCATCAGTGAGTTGGGCAGCTACGAGCAGTACTTC. Residues: CAISELGSYEQYF.

The J gene is TRBJ2-7, the V gene TRBV20-1, with TRBD2 as a possible D gene (5 bases). The CDR3 contains 11 residues. The V gene's germline CDR1 is DFQATT and CDR2 SNEGSKA (reference sequence). Trimming cost V 7 bases and J 6 bases, with 13 bases left between them. The CDR3 sequence is CSGRPGGEQYF. For the CDR3, the DNA is TGCAGTGGAAGACCCGGAGGCGAGCAGTACTTC.

The CDR3 DNA reads TGTGCCTGGTGTCAGACCCTGAACACTGAAGCTTTCTTT. It is translated as CAWCQTLNTEAFF. The chain carries TRBV30 and TRBJ1-1; no definite D call. V lost 5 bases and J 0 bases, leaving 10 bases between the germline ends. Germline V gives CDR1 GTSNPN, CDR2 SVGIG (reference sequence). There are 13 residues in the CDR3.

As regards this clone: Additional DNA sequences in this sample encode the identical CDR3. The chain has TRBV10-3 and TRBJ2-1; D gene unclear. V lost 5 bases to trimming and J lost 7 bases, with 6 bases between them. Germline-derived CDR1 and CDR2 are ENHRY and SYGVKD. The CDR3 sequence is 11 residues long. The CDR3 DNA follows: TGTGCCATCAGTCTAGGGAATGAGCAGTTCTTC. It is translated as CAISLGNEQFF.

The chain is built from TRBV27 and TRBJ2-7, with D maybe TRBD1 (5 bases). Between the trimmed V and J ends, which lost 6 bases and 6 bases, there was a span of 15 bases. The CDR3 is made up of 13 amino acids. The germline V gene has CDR1 MNHEY and CDR2 SMNVEV (reference sequence). CDR3 DNA: TGTGCCAGCAGCTTTACAGGTTTCTCCGAGCAGTACTTC. Translation gives CASSFTGFSEQYF.

V gene TRBV6-6 combines with J gene TRBJ2-7, with D possibly TRBD1 on 5 matching bases. V lost 2 bases, J lost 6 bases, and 11 bases lay in between. CDR1 and CDR2 (germline): MNHNY, SVGAGI (reference sequence). The CDR3 extends over 13 amino acids. The chain's CDR3 is CASSYKGAGEQYF. The CDR3 DNA sequence: TGTGCCAGCAGTTACAAAGGGGCCGGCGAGCAGTACTTC.

The rearrangement uses TRBV7-2 and TRBJ1-2; D remains unclear. Between the trimmed V and J ends, which lost 6 bases and 4 bases, there was a span of 15 bases. The CDR3 runs to 14 residues. Germline CDR1 is SGHTA and CDR2 is FQGNSA. The CDR3 spells CASSFLQIGYGYTF. CDR3 nucleotides: TGTGCCAGCAGTTTCCTTCAGATCGGCTATGGCTACACCTTC.

The gene calls are TRBV19 and TRBJ1-5; weak D call: TRBD1 (5 bases). From germline, CDR1 is LNHDA and CDR2 SQIVND (reference sequence). The CDR3 contains 14 residues. The V end was cut by 4 bases, the J end by 7 bases, with 14 bases between. CDR3 DNA sequence: TGTGCCAGTAGTAGGGGCTCTAAACAGCAGCCCCAGCATTTT. Protein sequence: CASSRGSKQQPQHF.

CDR3 sequence: CASSPRDRFTPQYF. The CDR3 bases are TGTGCCAGCAGCCCCCGGGACAGGTTCACGCCGCAGTATTTT. The chain employs TRBV5-8 and TRBJ2-3, with 8 bases identical to TRBD1. The CDR3 consists of 14 residues. The J segment lost 10 bases and the V segment lost 4 bases, leaving 11 bases of the junction unmatched. Germline lookup yields CDR1 SGHTS and CDR2 YDEGEE.

This clone was picked up a small number of times. This rearrangement joins TRBV6-6 to TRBJ1-2; perhaps TRBD1 as D (6 bases). CDR3 length: 14 amino acids. The V and J ends lost 5 bases and 8 bases respectively, with 18 bases between them. CDR1 is MNHNY and CDR2 is SVGAGI in the germline V gene (reference sequence). The CDR3 reads CASSPQGGGFGYTF. The DNA of the CDR3 is TGTGCCAGCAGTCCCCAAGGGGGGGGCTTCGGCTACACCTTC.

This chain joins TRBV18 and TRBJ2-7, with D possibly being TRBD2 (5 bases). V lost 3 bases to trimming and J lost 3 bases, with 9 bases between them. Germline V gene sequence: CDR1 KGHSH, CDR2 LQKENI. The CDR3 covers 13 residues. CDR3 amino acids: CASSPAADYEQYF. In nucleotides, the CDR3 is TGTGCCAGCTCACCCGCAGCGGACTACGAGCAGTACTTC.

V is TRBV18 and J is TRBJ2-1; possibly TRBD1 for D (8 bases). Trimming stripped 3 bases from V and 9 bases from J, with 21 bases between. Germline V CDR1 and CDR2: KGHSH, LQKENI. The CDR3 runs 16 residues. CDR3 residues: CASSPLSGTGGVEQFF. The CDR3 DNA reads TGTGCCAGCTCACCTTTGAGCGGGACAGGCGGTGTTGAGCAGTTCTTC.

This chain connects TRBV19 to TRBJ2-2, with a possible D match to TRBD1 (5 bases). The CDR3 is 11 residues long. Trimming pared 10 bases from V and 7 bases from J, leaving 10 bases between. CDR1 and CDR2 (germline): LNHDA, SQIVND (reference sequence). CDR3 in amino acids: CATQGFGELFF. The CDR3 bases are TGTGCCACTCAGGGTTTCGGGGAGCTGTTTTTT.

The V and J genes are TRBV6-1 and TRBJ1-2; TRBD1 agrees at 9 bases. CDR1 and CDR2 (germline): MNHNS, SASEGT. The CDR3 has 13 residues. V trimming: 1 base; J trimming: 13 bases; junction bases outside the gene matches: 7. The CDR3 nucleotides read TGTGCCAGCAGTGAAGGAGGACAGGGGATGTCCACCTTC. Its translation: CASSEGGQGMSTF.

The rearrangement joins TRBV7-9 to TRBJ1-5; 10 nucleotides align to TRBD1. CDR3 length: 15 amino acids. J lost 2 bases, V lost 5 bases, and 3 bases had no gene match. Germline CDR1 is SEHNR and CDR2 is FQNEAQ (reference sequence). Here the CDR3 reads CASSSGTGGNQPQHF. Here the CDR3 DNA reads TGTGCCAGCAGCAGCGGGACAGGGGGCAATCAGCCCCAGCATTTT.

The rearrangement links TRBV6-6 to TRBJ1-1; perhaps TRBD1 as D (6 bases). Germline V gene sequence: CDR1 MNHNY, CDR2 SVGAGI (reference sequence). The length of the CDR3 is 15 residues. V dropped 6 bases and J dropped 7 bases, with 21 bases sitting between them. This chain's CDR3 is CASSRGYTGPSEAFF. As DNA, the CDR3 is TGTGCCAGCAGCCGAGGATATACAGGGCCGAGTGAAGCTTTCTTT.

The chain joins TRBV7-2 to TRBJ2-2, with D possibly TRBD2 on 6 matching bases. Looked up from germline, CDR1 is SGHTA and CDR2 is FQGNSA. Trimming stripped 10 bases from V and 0 bases from J, with 18 bases between. CDR3 length: 16 amino acids. CDR3 in amino acids: CATIFGTSANTGELFF. The CDR3 DNA sequence: TGTGCCACCATTTTTGGGACTTCTGCGAACACCGGGGAGCTGTTTTTT.

This clone has just one count. The CDR3 here is CASSSFTDTQYF. The CDR3, as DNA: TGTGCCAGCAGCTCATTCACAGATACGCAGTATTTT. The chain recombines TRBV5-6 with TRBJ2-3; D ambiguous. Trimming took off 3 bases at V and 2 bases at J, with 4 bases between the two ends. CDR3 length: 12 amino acids. The V gene's germline CDR1 is SGHDT and CDR2 YYEEEE.

This chain uses TRBV5-4 with TRBJ2-7, with 11 bases aligning to TRBD1. CDR3 size: 14 residues. Trimming cost V 4 bases and J 2 bases; bases outside gene matches: 2. The germline V gene encodes CDR1 SGHNT and CDR2 YYREEE (reference sequence). The CDR3, as DNA: TGTGCCAGCAGCGGACAGGGGGCCCCCTACGAGCAGTACTTC. Translation gives CASSGQGAPYEQYF.

V and J are TRBV27 and TRBJ2-7; the D gene could be TRBD1 or TRBD2 (7 bases each). CDR1 is MNHEY and CDR2 is SMNVEV in the germline V gene (reference sequence). The CDR3 consists of 14 residues. Trimming cost V 4 bases and J 7 bases, with 17 bases left between them. The CDR3 loop is CASSSQGGLMEQYF. The CDR3 DNA reads TGTGCCAGCAGTTCCCAGGGGGGACTAATGGAGCAGTACTTC.

The CDR3 sequence is CASSEGQGARGYTF. The CDR3 nucleotides read TGTGCCAGCAGTGAAGGACAGGGGGCGCGTGGCTACACCTTC. The rearrangement joins TRBV6-1 to TRBJ1-2, with 10 bases that match TRBD1. The CDR3 consists of 14 residues. Germline loops: CDR1 MNHNS, CDR2 SASEGT. The V gene end was trimmed by 1 base and the J gene end by 7 bases; junction bases not matched to a gene: 3.